A few counts support the clone carrying this T cell receptor (beta chain). No antigen is known for it. The source of the sample is a study of early T cells in non-severe SARS-CoV-2 infection. Study context: Alpha and beta chains were unpaired, from unsorted whole-blood bulk RNA. Study results and caveats: Sequences matched to VDJdb favored anti-spike CD8 responses, while private and CD4 specificities were missed.

TCRdb itself ran the 5' RACE reads through MiXCR, one entry per CDR3 protein. The table shows tens of thousands of distinct CDR3 sequences, with 12% occurring only once. The TCR originated in an adult who was a healthcare worker with PCR-confirmed SARS-CoV-2 infection or an uninfected control (not recorded which). Sequenced sample: whole blood.

As DNA, the CDR3 is TGTGCCAGCAGTTTATTGGGGGGCAGCTCCTATAATTCACCCCTCCACTTT. Its protein product is CASSLLGGSSYNSPLHF. J is TRBJ1-6 and V is TRBV27, with TRBD1 as a possible D gene (6 bases). The length of the CDR3 is 17 residues. Germline CDR1 is MNHEY and CDR2 is SMNVEV (reference sequence). The V end was cut by 1 base, the J end by 0 bases, with 10 bases between.